Following are 3 T cell receptor beta chains from one sample sequenced in a study of blood T cell repertoires in COVID-19 (dated by TCRdb to the early 2020s). The library was built by means of the immunoSEQ multiplex PCR assay. Here the immuneACCESS table is served through TCRdb, limited to in-frame sequences with V and J called. Missing clones are a known gap in these copies; in checked studies unresolved V genes cover under half, and the rest lacks a known reason. This sample holds over 130,000 clones; around 87% were observed only once. The ten largest clones take up 5.4% of the sample. Sample: peripheral blood. These receptors originate from a human donor in a cohort sampled during active COVID-19.

As for this clone: The same CDR3 arises from other DNA sequences in this sample as well. The chain links TRBV28 to TRBJ2-7, with D unresolved. This CDR3 has 13 amino acids. Trimming took 6 bases from V and 0 from J, leaving 9 bases between them. CDR1 MDHEN and CDR2 SYDVKM come from the germline V gene. The CDR3 region is CASSSGSSYEQYF. CDR3 in DNA: TGTGCCAGCAGCTCCGGGTCCTCCTACGAGCAGTACTTC.

This clone has more than one count but fewer than ten. V and J are TRBV5-1 and TRBJ2-3; perhaps TRBD1 as D (6 bases). Per the germline V gene, CDR1 is SGHRS and CDR2 is YFSETQ. Trimming left V 0 bases short and J 6 bases short, with 11 bases between. This CDR3 contains 14 residues. The CDR3 coding sequence is TGCGCCAGCAGCTTGGGGACAGCAGTGGATACGCAGTATTTT. Amino acid sequence: CASSLGTAVDTQYF. The full variable domain, with the rest looked up from reference TRBV5-1 and TRBJ2-3, is KAGVTQTPRYLIKTRGQQVTLSCSPISGHRSVSWYQQTPGQGLQFLFEYFSETQRNKGNFPGRFSGRQFSNSRSEMNVSTLELGDSALYLCASSLGTAVDTQYFGPGTRLTVL.

The chain uses TRBV21-1 and TRBJ2-3; the table assigns TRBD2, which was not confirmed against the DNA. TRBV21-1 is termed a pseudogene. CDR3 length: 16 residues. CDR3 amino acids: CASSKGRGASTDTQYF. The CDR3 region has the DNA TGTGCCAGCAGCAAGGGCCGGGGGGCTAGCACAGATACGCAGTATTTT.